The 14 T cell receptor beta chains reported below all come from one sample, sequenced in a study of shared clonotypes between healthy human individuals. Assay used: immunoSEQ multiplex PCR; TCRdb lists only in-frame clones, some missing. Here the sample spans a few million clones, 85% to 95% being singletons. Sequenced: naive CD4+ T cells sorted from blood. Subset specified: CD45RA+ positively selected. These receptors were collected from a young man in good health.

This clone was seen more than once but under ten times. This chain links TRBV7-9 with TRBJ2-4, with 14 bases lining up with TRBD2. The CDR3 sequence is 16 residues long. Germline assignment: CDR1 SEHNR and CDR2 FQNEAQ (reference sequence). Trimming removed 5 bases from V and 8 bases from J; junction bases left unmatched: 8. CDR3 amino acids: CASSETTSGRVDIQYF. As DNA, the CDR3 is TGTGCCAGCAGCGAGACGACTAGCGGGAGGGTAGACATTCAGTACTTC.

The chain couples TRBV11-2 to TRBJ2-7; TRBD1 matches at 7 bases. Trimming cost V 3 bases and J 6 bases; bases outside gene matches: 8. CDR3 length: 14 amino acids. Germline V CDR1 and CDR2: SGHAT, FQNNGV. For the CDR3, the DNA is TGTGCCAGCAGCTTTCTCTCGACAGGGAGCGAGCAGTACTTC. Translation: CASSFLSTGSEQYF. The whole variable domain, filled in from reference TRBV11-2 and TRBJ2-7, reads EAGVAQSPRYKIIEKRQSVAFWCNPISGHATLYWYQQILGQGPKLLIQFQNNGVVDDSQLPKDRFSAERLKGVDSTLKIQPAKLEDSAVYLCASSFLSTGSEQYFGPGTRLTVT.

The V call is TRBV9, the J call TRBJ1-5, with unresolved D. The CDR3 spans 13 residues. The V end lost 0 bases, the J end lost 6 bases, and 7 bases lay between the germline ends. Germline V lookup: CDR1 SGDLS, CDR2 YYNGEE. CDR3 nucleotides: TGTGCCAGCAGCGTAGAGGTTGGTCAGCCCCAGCATTTT. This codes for CASSVEVGQPQHF.

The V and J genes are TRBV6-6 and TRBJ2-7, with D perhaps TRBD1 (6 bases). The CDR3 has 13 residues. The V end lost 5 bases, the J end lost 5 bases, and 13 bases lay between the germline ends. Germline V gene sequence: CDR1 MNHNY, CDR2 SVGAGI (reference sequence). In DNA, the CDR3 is TGTGCCAGCAGTCGCAGGGGTTTGGACGAGCAGTACTTC. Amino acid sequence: CASSRRGLDEQYF.

The DNA of the CDR3 is TGTGCCAGCAGGGGGGAGATTAACACTGAAGCTTTCTTT. Its translation: CASRGEINTEAFF. The chain uses TRBV2 and TRBJ1-1; possibly TRBD1 for D (5 bases). CDR1 and CDR2 from the germline V gene are SNHLY and FYNNEI. V gave up 6 bases and J gave up 2 bases, with 10 bases separating them. The CDR3 runs to 13 residues. Full variable domain (remainder filled in from reference TRBV2 and TRBJ1-1): EPEVTQTPSHQVTQMGQEVILRCVPISNHLYFYWYRQILGQKVEFLVSFYNNEISEKSEIFDDQFSVERPDGSNFTLKIRSTKLEDSAMYFCASRGEINTEAFFGQGTRLTVV.

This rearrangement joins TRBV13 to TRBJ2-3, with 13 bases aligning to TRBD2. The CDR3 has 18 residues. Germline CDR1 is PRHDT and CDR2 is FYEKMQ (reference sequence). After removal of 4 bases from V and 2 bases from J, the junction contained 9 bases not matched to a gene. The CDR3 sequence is CASSSGLAGFFNTDTQYF. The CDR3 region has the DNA TGTGCCAGCAGCTCGGGACTAGCGGGGTTTTTTAACACAGATACGCAGTATTTT. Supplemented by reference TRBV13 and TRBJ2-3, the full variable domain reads AAGVIQSPRHLIKEKRETATLKCYPIPRHDTVYWYQQGPGQDPQFLISFYEKMQSDKGSIPDRFSAQQFSDYHSELNMSSLELGDSALYFCASSSGLAGFFNTDTQYFGPGTRLTVL.

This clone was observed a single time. DNA for the CDR3: TGTGCCAGCAGCTTAGCGGGGGCTTTCTCTGGAAACACCATATATTTT. Translating it yields CASSLAGAFSGNTIYF. This chain uses TRBV7-2 with TRBJ1-3, with D possibly matching TRBD1 (6 bases). V was pared by 0 bases and J by 0 bases, with 9 bases between. CDR3 size: 16 residues. CDR1 is SGHTA, CDR2 FQGNSA, per germline.

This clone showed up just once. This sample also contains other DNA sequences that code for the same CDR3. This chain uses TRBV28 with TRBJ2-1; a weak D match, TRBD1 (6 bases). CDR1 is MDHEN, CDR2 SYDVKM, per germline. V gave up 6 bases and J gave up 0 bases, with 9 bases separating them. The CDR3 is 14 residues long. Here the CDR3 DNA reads TGTGCCAGCAGACTAGGGGGCTCCTACAATGAGCAGTTCTTC. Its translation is CASRLGGSYNEQFF.

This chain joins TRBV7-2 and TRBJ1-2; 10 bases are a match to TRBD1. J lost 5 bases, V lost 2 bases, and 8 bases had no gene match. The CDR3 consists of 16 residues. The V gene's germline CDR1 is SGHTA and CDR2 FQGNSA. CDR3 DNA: TGTGCCAGCAGCTTATTAGGACAGGGGGAAGGGTATGGCTACACCTTC. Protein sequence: CASSLLGQGEGYGYTF.

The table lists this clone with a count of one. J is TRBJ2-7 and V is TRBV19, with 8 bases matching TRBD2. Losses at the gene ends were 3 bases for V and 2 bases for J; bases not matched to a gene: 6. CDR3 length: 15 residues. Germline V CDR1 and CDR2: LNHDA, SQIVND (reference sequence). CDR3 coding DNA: TGTGCCAGTAGTATTACTAGCGGTACCACCTACGAGCAGTACTTC. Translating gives CASSITSGTTYEQYF.

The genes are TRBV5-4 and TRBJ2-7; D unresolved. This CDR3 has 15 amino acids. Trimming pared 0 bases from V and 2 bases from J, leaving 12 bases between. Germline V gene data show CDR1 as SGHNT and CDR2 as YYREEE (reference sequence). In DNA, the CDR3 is TGTGCCAGCAGCTTGGATACTCGCGGACCCTACGAGCAGTACTTC. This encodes CASSLDTRGPYEQYF.

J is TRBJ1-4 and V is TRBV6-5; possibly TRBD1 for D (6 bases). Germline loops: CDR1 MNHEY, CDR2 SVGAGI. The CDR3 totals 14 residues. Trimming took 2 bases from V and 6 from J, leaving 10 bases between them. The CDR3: CASSYGGGHEKLFF. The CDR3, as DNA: TGTGCCAGCAGTTACGGGGGGGGCCATGAAAAACTGTTTTTT.

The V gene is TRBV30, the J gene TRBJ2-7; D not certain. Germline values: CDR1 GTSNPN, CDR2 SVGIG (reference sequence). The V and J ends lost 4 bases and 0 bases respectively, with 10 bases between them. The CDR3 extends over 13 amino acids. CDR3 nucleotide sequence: TGTGCCTGGAATCTGGAATTCTCCTACGAGCAGTACTTC. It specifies CAWNLEFSYEQYF.

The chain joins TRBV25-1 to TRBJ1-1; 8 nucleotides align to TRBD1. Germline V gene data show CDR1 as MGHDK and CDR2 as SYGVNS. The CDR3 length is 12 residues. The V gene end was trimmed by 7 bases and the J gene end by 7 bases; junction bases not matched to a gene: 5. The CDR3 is CASTNGQGEAFF. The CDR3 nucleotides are TGTGCCAGCACTAACGGACAGGGTGAAGCTTTCTTT.